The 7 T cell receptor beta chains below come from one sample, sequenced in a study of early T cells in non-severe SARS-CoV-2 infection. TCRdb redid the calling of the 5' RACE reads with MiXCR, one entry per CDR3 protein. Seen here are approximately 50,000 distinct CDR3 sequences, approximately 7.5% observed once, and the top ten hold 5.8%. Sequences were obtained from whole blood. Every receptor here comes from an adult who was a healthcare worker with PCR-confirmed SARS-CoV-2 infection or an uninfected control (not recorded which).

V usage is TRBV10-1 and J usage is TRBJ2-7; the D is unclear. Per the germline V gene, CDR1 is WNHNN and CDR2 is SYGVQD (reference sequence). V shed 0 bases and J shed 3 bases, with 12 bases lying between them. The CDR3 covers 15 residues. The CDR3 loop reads CASSESKDGGYEQYF. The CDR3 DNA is TGCGCCAGCAGTGAGTCGAAGGACGGTGGCTACGAGCAGTACTTC.

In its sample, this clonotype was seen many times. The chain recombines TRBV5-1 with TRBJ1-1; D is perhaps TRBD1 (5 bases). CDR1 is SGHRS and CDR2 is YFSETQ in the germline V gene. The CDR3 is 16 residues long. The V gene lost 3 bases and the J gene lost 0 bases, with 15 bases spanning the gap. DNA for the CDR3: TGCGCCAGCAGCTCGGAGGGGAGCGGTATGAACACTGAAGCTTTCTTT. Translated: CASSSEGSGMNTEAFF.

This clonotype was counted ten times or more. For the CDR3, the DNA is TGTGCCAGCAGTCGCCGACAGGGCGTTAATTCACCCCTCCACTTT. Its translation is CASSRRQGVNSPLHF. The chain combines TRBV28 with TRBJ1-6; TRBD1 agrees at 7 bases. With 5 bases clipped from V and 6 bases from J, the junction kept 7 bases outside the gene matches. This CDR3 is 15 amino acids long. Germline assignment: CDR1 MDHEN and CDR2 SYDVKM.

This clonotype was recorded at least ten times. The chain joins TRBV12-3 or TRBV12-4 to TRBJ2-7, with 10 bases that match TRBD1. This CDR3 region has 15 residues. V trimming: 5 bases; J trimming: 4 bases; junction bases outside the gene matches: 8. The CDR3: CASSARDRGLYEQYF. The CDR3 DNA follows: TGTGCCAGCAGTGCCCGGGACAGGGGCTTGTACGAGCAGTACTTC.

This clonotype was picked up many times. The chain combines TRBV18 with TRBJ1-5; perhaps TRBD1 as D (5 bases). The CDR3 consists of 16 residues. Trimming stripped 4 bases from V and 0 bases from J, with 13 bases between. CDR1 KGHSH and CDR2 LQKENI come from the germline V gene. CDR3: CASSLYGAYSNQPQHF. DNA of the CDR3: TGTGCCAGCTCACTCTATGGGGCTTATAGCAATCAGCCCCAGCATTTT.

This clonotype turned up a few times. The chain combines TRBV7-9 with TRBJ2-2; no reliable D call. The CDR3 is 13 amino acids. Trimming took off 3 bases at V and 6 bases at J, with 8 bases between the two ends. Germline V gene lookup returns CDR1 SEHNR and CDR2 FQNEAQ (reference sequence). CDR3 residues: CASSFPPPGELFF. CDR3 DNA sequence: TGTGCCAGCAGCTTTCCCCCCCCCGGGGAGCTGTTTTTT. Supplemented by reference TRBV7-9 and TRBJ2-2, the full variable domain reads DTGVSQNPRHKITKRGQNVTFRCDPISEHNRLYWYRQTLGQGPEFLTYFQNEAQLEKSRLLSDRFSAERPKGSFSTLEIQRTEQGDSAMYLCASSFPPPGELFFGEGSRLTVL.

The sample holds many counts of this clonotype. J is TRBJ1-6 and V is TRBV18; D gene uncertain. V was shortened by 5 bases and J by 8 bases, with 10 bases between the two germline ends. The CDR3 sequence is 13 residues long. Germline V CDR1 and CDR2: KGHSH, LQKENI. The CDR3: CASSLHSDSPLHF. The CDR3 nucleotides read TGTGCCAGCTCATTACACAGTGATTCACCCCTCCACTTT.